This T cell receptor (beta chain) was recovered during a study of vaccination and CD4 T cells after COVID-19. For the study at large: Overlapping spike peptides served as the stimulus for the cells. These peptides came from SARS-CoV-2 and from the common cold coronaviruses HCoV-NL63, HCoV-OC43 and HCoV-229E.

Concerning this clonotype itself: Antigen unknown.

Per the germline V gene, CDR1 is SGHNT and CDR2 is YENEEA. CDR3 size: 14 residues. Trimming stripped 3 bases from V and 0 bases from J, with 9 bases between. Notes on the study in general: In convalescent patients, 304 of 307 vaccine-specific clones were mono-reactive for SARS-CoV-2 spike.

Treatment denoted: roughly 10-day PBMC culture with coronavirus spike peptide pools or control peptides (ViraFEST assay). Peptide-pool expansion of antigen-specific T cells preceded TCR sequencing in ViraFEST. Positive tests by PCR, dated March to December 2020, predated US Alpha, Beta and Delta variants. Oncomine TCR Beta short-read sequencing was applied to DNA from cultured CD4+ T cells. TCRdb reprocessed the PCR reads via MiXCR and lists one record per CDR3 protein. The repertoire consists of about 14,000 distinct CDR3 sequences, with around 53% occurring once and the leading ten covering 8% to 13%.

The chain couples TRBV11-3 to TRBJ2-7, with D possibly being TRBD2 (6 bases). Source: CD4+ T cells from blood, cultured in vitro, taken before SARS-CoV-2 vaccination. The TCR comes from a human donor who had recovered from COVID-19. The DNA for the CDR3 is TGTGCCAGCAGCTTGGCGGGACTCTCCTACGAGCAGTACTTC. Encoded protein: CASSLAGLSYEQYF.